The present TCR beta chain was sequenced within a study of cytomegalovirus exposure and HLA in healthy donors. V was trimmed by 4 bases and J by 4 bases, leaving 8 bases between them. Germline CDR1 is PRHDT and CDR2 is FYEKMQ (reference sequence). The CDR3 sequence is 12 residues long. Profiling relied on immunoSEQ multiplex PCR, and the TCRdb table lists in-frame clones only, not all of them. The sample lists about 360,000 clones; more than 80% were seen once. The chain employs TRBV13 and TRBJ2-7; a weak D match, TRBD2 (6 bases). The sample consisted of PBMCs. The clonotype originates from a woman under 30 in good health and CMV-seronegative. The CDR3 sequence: CASSSGGYEQYF. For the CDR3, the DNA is TGTGCCAGCAGCTCCGGGGGTTACGAGCAGTACTTC.